Listed here are 20 T cell receptor beta chains from one sample, sequenced in a study of T cell responses to AZD1222 COVID-19 vaccine. Assay used: immunoSEQ multiplex PCR; TCRdb lists only in-frame clones, some missing. Of roughly 110,000 clones listed, roughly 89% are singletons. The starting material was peripheral blood, obtained on day 0 of AZD1222 vaccination. The receptors here all came from an adult in good health.

This rearrangement joins TRBV7-8 to TRBJ2-7; D possibly uses TRBD1 or TRBD2 (5 bases each). V gave up 4 bases and J gave up 6 bases, with 16 bases separating them. The CDR3 is 14 residues long. In germline, CDR1 is SGHVS, CDR2 FQNEAQ. CDR3 bases: TGTGCCAGCAGCTGGGACGGAAGAGGAGGCGAGCAGTACTTC. Translated: CASSWDGRGGEQYF.

CDR3 amino acids: CAISDGTSTDTQYF. CDR3 bases: TGTGCCATCAGTGACGGGACTAGCACAGATACGCAGTATTTT. The chain couples TRBV10-3 to TRBJ2-3; D is possibly TRBD2 (6 bases). Trimming removed 3 bases at V and 0 bases at J, with 7 bases between. CDR3 length: 14 residues. CDR1 is ENHRY, CDR2 SYGVKD, per germline.

The J gene is TRBJ2-1, the V gene TRBV7-9; tentatively, D is TRBD2 (6 bases). CDR1 SEHNR and CDR2 FQNEAQ come from the germline V gene (reference sequence). V lost 5 bases to trimming and J lost 4 bases, with 15 bases between them. The CDR3 sequence is 15 residues long. This CDR3 is CASSHSSGRYNEQFF. The CDR3, as DNA: TGTGCCAGCAGCCACTCTTCTGGGAGGTACAATGAGCAGTTCTTC.

The V call is TRBV5-4, the J call TRBJ1-1, with 7 bases matching TRBD1. From germline, CDR1 is SGHNT and CDR2 YYREEE (reference sequence). V was clipped by 4 bases and J by 1 base; unmatched bases: 4. The CDR3 runs 14 residues. The CDR3 DNA reads TGTGCCAGCAGCACGGGACAGTCGAACACTGAAGCTTTCTTT. Protein product: CASSTGQSNTEAFF.

This chain connects TRBV6-2 or TRBV6-3 to TRBJ2-1, with 13 nucleotides matching TRBD2. CDR3 length: 17 amino acids. The V and J ends lost 2 bases and 6 bases, in that order; junction bases with no gene match: 7. Per germline, CDR1 MNHEY and CDR2 SVGEGT. The CDR3 bases are TGTGCCAGCAGTTACGAAATACTAGCGGGAGGGGGCAATGAGCAGTTCTTC. Its protein product is CASSYEILAGGGNEQFF.

The V gene is TRBV4-2, the J gene TRBJ1-5, with 8 bases matching TRBD1. Looked up from germline, CDR1 is LGHNA and CDR2 is YNFKEQ. Germline trimming cut 6 bases from V and 1 base from J; bases unmatched to any gene: 5. This CDR3 is built from 15 residues. In DNA form, the CDR3 reads TGTGCCAGCAGTCAGGGGGCGCAGAGCAATCAGCCCCAGCATTTT. Encoded protein: CASSQGAQSNQPQHF.

The genes are TRBV6-1 and TRBJ1-1, with D possibly matching TRBD1 (6 bases). Germline V CDR1 and CDR2: MNHNS, SASEGT. The CDR3 sequence is 17 residues long. V was cut by 0 bases and J by 5 bases, with 19 bases left in between. The CDR3 DNA follows: TGTGCCAGCAGTGAAGCATGTTGGGGGGGGGCATGTACTGAAGCTTTCTTT. It yields the protein CASSEACWGGACTEAFF.

The rearrangement uses TRBV5-6 and TRBJ2-7; the D gene is possibly TRBD1 (6 bases). The V and J ends lost 3 bases and 0 bases respectively, with 16 bases between them. Germline loops: CDR1 SGHDT, CDR2 YYEEEE. The CDR3 contains 16 residues. DNA for the CDR3: TGTGCCAGCAGCTCCTTTGACAGGTACGACTCCTACGAGCAGTACTTC. Translating gives CASSSFDRYDSYEQYF.

The rearrangement links TRBV5-6 to TRBJ1-2; 7 bases agree with TRBD1. CDR3 size: 15 residues. V gave up 4 bases and J gave up 8 bases; unmatched junction bases: 14. Germline CDR1 SGHDT, CDR2 YYEEEE. CDR3 in DNA: TGTGCCAGCAGCCCCGAAGGGTCAGGGGGATACGGCTACACCTTC. Protein product: CASSPEGSGGYGYTF.

V gene TRBV28 combines with J gene TRBJ1-4; D not certain. The CDR3 runs to 16 residues. Per germline, CDR1 MDHEN and CDR2 SYDVKM. Trimming cost V 1 base and J 7 bases, with 16 bases left between them. This CDR3 is CASSLFSGGKGEKLFF. The CDR3 bases are TGTGCCAGCAGTTTATTCTCGGGTGGAAAGGGTGAAAAACTGTTTTTT.

The J gene is TRBJ1-2, the V gene TRBV7-2, with TRBD1 identical over 8 bases. The V segment lost 2 bases and the J segment 4 bases; nucleotides outside the gene matches: 6. The CDR3 loop spans 15 amino acids. The germline CDR1 and CDR2 sequences are SGHTA and FQGNSA. The CDR3 region is CASSLIQGALYGYTF. The CDR3 bases are TGTGCCAGCAGCTTAATTCAGGGGGCTCTCTATGGCTACACCTTC.

The chain combines TRBV4-2 with TRBJ1-4; D is ambiguous. CDR1 and CDR2 (germline): LGHNA, YNFKEQ. The V gene lost 4 bases and the J gene lost 1 base, with 16 bases spanning the gap. The CDR3 sequence is 17 residues long. The chain's CDR3 is CASSLGSGRETNEKLFF. CDR3 in DNA: TGTGCCAGCAGCCTTGGGTCCGGTAGGGAAACTAATGAAAAACTGTTTTTT.

The genes are TRBV9 and TRBJ2-2; D gene ambiguous. This CDR3 comprises 13 residues. V shed 4 bases and J shed 5 bases, with 9 bases lying between them. Germline CDR1 reads SGDLS; CDR2 reads YYNGEE. The chain's CDR3 is CASSSSQTGELFF. The CDR3 nucleotides read TGTGCCAGCAGCTCTTCTCAAACCGGGGAGCTGTTTTTT.

The chain joins TRBV9 to TRBJ1-1; no clear D gene. Germline V lookup: CDR1 SGDLS, CDR2 YYNGEE. Between the trimmed V and J ends, which lost 4 bases and 1 base, there was a span of 23 bases. CDR3 length: 18 amino acids. This CDR3 is CASSPHPSLRVGNTEAFF. CDR3 nucleotides: TGTGCCAGCAGCCCCCACCCAAGCCTAAGGGTGGGGAACACTGAAGCTTTCTTT.

V gene TRBV2 combines with J gene TRBJ1-3, with unresolved D. Germline CDR1 is SNHLY and CDR2 is FYNNEI. Trimming shortened V by 3 bases and J by 3 bases, and 12 bases separated the two germline ends. This CDR3 spans 15 amino acids. CDR3 protein: CASSDGARSGNTIYF. In DNA form, the CDR3 reads TGTGCCAGCAGTGACGGAGCTCGGAGTGGAAACACCATATATTTT.

This clone was observed a few times. The chain joins TRBV7-3 to TRBJ1-3; D uncertain. CDR3 length equals 13 residues. Germline V gives CDR1 SGHTA, CDR2 FQGTGA. Trimming took 3 bases from V and 9 from J, leaving 12 bases between them. Here the CDR3 reads CASSLGPGRTIYF. Written as DNA, the CDR3 is TGTGCCAGCAGCTTGGGCCCGGGCCGCACCATATATTTT.

The V gene is TRBV6-1, the J gene TRBJ2-7; possibly TRBD2 for D (5 bases). Germline CDR1 and CDR2: MNHNS and SASEGT. This CDR3 spans 16 amino acids. V gave up 3 bases and J gave up 0 bases, with 15 bases separating them. The CDR3 sequence: CASSEISSANSYEQYF. As DNA, the CDR3 is TGTGCCAGCAGTGAGATCAGTAGCGCGAACTCCTACGAGCAGTACTTC.

This chain connects TRBV10-3 to TRBJ2-3, with 11 bases fitting TRBD2. CDR3 length: 17 amino acids. Per germline, CDR1 ENHRY and CDR2 SYGVKD. Trimming at V came to 6 bases and at J to 2 bases, leaving 10 bases not matched to a gene. CDR3 loop: CAISGGASGRYTDTQYF. CDR3 coding DNA: TGTGCCATCAGCGGGGGGGCTAGCGGGAGGTACACAGATACGCAGTATTTT.

This clone showed up just a few times. The chain employs TRBV19 and TRBJ2-2; D not certain. Germline values: CDR1 LNHDA, CDR2 SQIVND (reference sequence). The V gene lost 3 bases and the J gene lost 1 base, with 12 bases spanning the gap. This CDR3 has 16 residues. CDR3 sequence: CASSIAIRGNTGELFF. CDR3 in DNA: TGTGCCAGTAGTATCGCGATTAGAGGGAACACCGGGGAGCTGTTTTTT.

The chain couples TRBV4-1 to TRBJ2-3, with 7 bases aligning to TRBD2. Germline assignment: CDR1 MGHRA and CDR2 YSYEKL. V gave up 1 base and J gave up 14 bases; unmatched junction bases: 6. This CDR3 region has 12 residues. Written as DNA, the CDR3 is TGCGCCAGCAGCCAAGCGGGGAGGGTGAGGTATTTT. This translates into CASSQAGRVRYF.